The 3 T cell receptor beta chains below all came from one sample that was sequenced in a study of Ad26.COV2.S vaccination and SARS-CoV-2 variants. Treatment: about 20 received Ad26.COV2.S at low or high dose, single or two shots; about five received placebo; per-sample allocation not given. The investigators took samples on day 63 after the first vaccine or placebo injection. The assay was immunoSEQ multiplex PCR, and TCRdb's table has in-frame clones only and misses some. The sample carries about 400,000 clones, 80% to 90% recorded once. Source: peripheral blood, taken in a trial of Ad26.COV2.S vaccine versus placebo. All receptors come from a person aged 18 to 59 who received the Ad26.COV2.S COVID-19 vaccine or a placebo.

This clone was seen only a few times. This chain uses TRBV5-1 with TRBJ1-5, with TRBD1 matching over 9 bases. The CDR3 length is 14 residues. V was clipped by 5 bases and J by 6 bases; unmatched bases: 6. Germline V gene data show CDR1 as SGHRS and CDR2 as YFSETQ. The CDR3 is CASSSGQGTQPQHF. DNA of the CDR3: TGCGCCAGCAGTTCCGGACAGGGGACTCAGCCCCAGCATTTT.

The CDR3: CASTPDNFSGNTIYF. The CDR3 coding sequence is TGTGCCAGCACCCCCGATAATTTCTCTGGAAACACCATATATTTT. The chain has TRBV2 and TRBJ1-3, with no clear D. The CDR3 is 15 residues long. Germline V gene data show CDR1 as SNHLY and CDR2 as FYNNEI. V was clipped by 7 bases and J by 0 bases, with 13 bases between them.

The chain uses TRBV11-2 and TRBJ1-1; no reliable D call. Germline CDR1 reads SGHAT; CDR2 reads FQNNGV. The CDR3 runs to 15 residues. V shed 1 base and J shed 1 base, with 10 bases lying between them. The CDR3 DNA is TGTGCCAGCAGCTTAGGACACGCCAAGAACACTGAAGCTTTCTTT. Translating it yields CASSLGHAKNTEAFF.